Below, 9 T cell receptor beta chains from the same sample are listed, as sequenced in a study of cytomegalovirus exposure and HLA in healthy donors. PCR primers comprised 60 Vbeta and 13 Jbeta primers. Here immunoSEQ multiplex PCR was the method, and the copy in TCRdb shows in-frame clones only, minus some. The table lists roughly 42,000 clones. Sample: PBMCs. The receptors stem from a man aged 25 to 40 in good health and CMV-seronegative.

The genes are TRBV30 and TRBJ1-4, with 9 bases lining up with TRBD1. Germline lookup yields CDR1 GTSNPN and CDR2 SVGIG (reference sequence). The CDR3 length is 14 residues. With 5 bases clipped from V and 5 bases from J, the junction kept 6 bases outside the gene matches. The DNA for the CDR3 is TGTGCCTGGGCCCCGGGACAGGGAAATGAAAAACTGTTTTTT. This encodes CAWAPGQGNEKLFF.

This chain uses TRBV11-2 with TRBJ1-5; no firm D call. Germline values: CDR1 SGHAT, CDR2 FQNNGV. V lost 1 base, J lost 7 bases, and 8 bases lay in between. This CDR3 is built from 13 residues. The CDR3 here is CASSLGESQPQHF. CDR3 coding DNA: TGTGCCAGCAGCTTAGGGGAGAGCCAGCCCCAGCATTTT.

CDR3 DNA: TGTGCCAGCTCCCGGGTCGAATACGAGCAGTACTTC. This gives the protein CASSRVEYEQYF. The genes are TRBV7-9 and TRBJ2-7; no definite D call. Per the germline V gene, CDR1 is SEHNR and CDR2 is FQNEAQ (reference sequence). The CDR3 has 12 amino acids. V was pared by 8 bases and J by 4 bases, with 12 bases between.

This chain links TRBV5-1 with TRBJ2-3; D is ambiguous. CDR1 and CDR2 from the germline V gene are SGHRS and YFSETQ. The CDR3 covers 14 residues. Trimming removed 0 bases from V and 1 base from J, with 6 bases in between. The CDR3 DNA reads TGCGCCAGCAGCTTGGTCCAGGGCACAGATACGCAGTATTTT. Amino acid sequence: CASSLVQGTDTQYF.

CDR3 amino acids: CSVGGRQVYGYTF. CDR3 nucleotides: TGCAGCGTTGGGGGCCGACAGGTCTATGGCTACACCTTC. The gene calls are TRBV29-1 and TRBJ1-2, with D maybe TRBD1 (6 bases). The V gene lost 4 bases and the J gene lost 4 bases, with 13 bases spanning the gap. The germline V gene has CDR1 SQVTM and CDR2 ANQGSEA. This CDR3 has 13 residues. Filled out from reference TRBV29-1 and TRBJ1-2, the complete variable domain reads SAVISQKPSRDICQRGTSLTIQCQVDSQVTMMFWYRQQPGQSLTLIATANQGSEATYESGFVIDKFPISRPNLTFSTLTVSNMSPEDSSIYLCSVGGRQVYGYTFGSGTRLTVV.

V usage is TRBV10-2 and J usage is TRBJ2-5, with a tentative D call TRBD2 (5 bases). Germline-derived CDR1 and CDR2 are WSHSY and SAAADI. This CDR3 is built from 14 residues. Between the trimmed V and J ends, which lost 6 bases and 2 bases, there was a span of 13 bases. The CDR3: CASRADYLQETQYF. The CDR3 DNA reads as TGCGCCAGCAGGGCCGACTACCTGCAAGAGACCCAGTACTTC.

V usage is TRBV5-1 and J usage is TRBJ1-1, with D uncertain. The CDR3 sequence is 15 residues long. V was clipped by 4 bases and J by 1 base, with 14 bases between them. The germline gives CDR1 SGHRS, CDR2 YFSETQ. The CDR3 sequence: CASSRFFEGNTEAFF. For the CDR3, the DNA is TGCGCCAGCAGCCGCTTTTTTGAGGGGAACACTGAAGCTTTCTTT.

The chain employs TRBV4-1 and TRBJ2-7; 11 positions agree with TRBD2. This CDR3 comprises 15 residues. J was trimmed by 3 bases and V by 4 bases; bases with no gene match: 5. Germline V gives CDR1 MGHRA, CDR2 YSYEKL. The CDR3: CASSLTSGGLYEQYF. The DNA for the CDR3 is TGCGCCAGCAGCCTCACTAGCGGGGGTCTCTACGAGCAGTACTTC.

The chain recombines TRBV6-5 with TRBJ1-1, with D perhaps matching TRBD1 (6 bases). CDR1 is MNHEY, CDR2 SVGAGI, per germline. V dropped 2 bases and J dropped 3 bases, with 10 bases sitting between them. CDR3 length equals 14 residues. CDR3 in amino acids: CASSYGTPDTEAFF. CDR3 bases: TGTGCCAGCAGTTACGGGACACCCGACACTGAAGCTTTCTTT.